This record concerns one T cell receptor beta chain sequence. What it binds is unknown. The donors were members of the approximately 110-subject validation cohort (separate from the roughly 660-subject first cohort). Clones were read by immunoSEQ multiplex PCR, and TCRdb kept only the in-frame ones, dropping some. The table records about 130,000 clones, about 80% of them present only once. The data were taken from a study of cytomegalovirus exposure and HLA in healthy donors. Turning to the study itself: The use of the same platform for the 110 or so validation repertoires and the 600 to 700 first-cohort repertoires was reported by a later analysis.

Study results and limitations: Cytomegalovirus-associated TCR beta chains were listed, numbering some 170. Most TCR sequences proved rare, with some public TCRs found in many donors.

CDR1 is SGHRS and CDR2 is YFSETQ in the germline V gene. The trim removed 0 bases at V and 1 base at J, leaving 3 bases unmatched. This CDR3 has 15 amino acids. The V and J genes are TRBV5-1 and TRBJ1-1, with 7 nucleotides matching TRBD1. The sequenced material came from PBMCs. The origin of this receptor is a man younger than 45 in good health and CMV-seropositive. CDR3 residues: CASSLVGGKNTEAFF. CDR3 sequence (DNA): TGCGCCAGCAGCTTGGTAGGGGGCAAGAACACTGAAGCTTTCTTT.